This entry concerns a single TCR beta chain. No cognate antigen has been identified for it. A read error may produce the germline difference seen at one junction end. Other nucleotide sequences from this sample produce the same CDR3. Including cysteine and phenylalanine, the CDR3 has 15 amino acids. The retained sequence is limited to the CDR3, 45 bases, with the frame set at the first base. CDR1 and CDR2 are read off the germline V gene as KGHSH and LQKENI. The entry originates in a study of blood T cell repertoires in COVID-19 (TCRdb year 2020). Turning to the overall study: Samples from collaborators originated in the United States, Italy and Spain and spanned both the acute and convalescent phases of COVID-19. The prospective study material was composed of cDNA or gDNA derived from T cells, B-cell-depleted T cells, or PBMCs. Where available, HLA class I and class II types were taken from metadata supplied by the sample provider and were not determined by assay-based typing. A freely available public database, intended as a resource for researchers studying the immune response to SARS-CoV-2, is where the repertoires were released. Samples were obtained from the ongoing ImmuneRACE study (first 160 participants) and from about 1,300 subjects provided by 6 global collaborators. Nearly every sample came with metadata listing a de-identified subject ID, COVID-19 status, age in years and sex. Subjects who had been exposed to COVID-19, were actively infected with it, or had recovered from it provided the deeply sampled blood TCRbeta repertoires that made up the dataset.

TCRbeta CDR3 regions were amplified from genomic DNA using the immunoSEQ Assay, a bias-controlled multiplex PCR. The authors' analysis ran thus. The number of nucleated cells in each sample was estimated from the amplification of reference gene primers within the assay. To quantify the absolute abundance of each unique TCRbeta CDR3 rearrangement, sequence reads were collapsed and filtered. For each sample, productive Simpson clonality was calculated as the square root of Simpson's diversity index across productive rearrangements. What TCRdb holds here is the immuneACCESS table cut down to in-frame rearrangements. Part of the clones is not present; checked against another copy, under half of the missing clones reflect an unresolved V gene, and the others are unexplained. The DNA was the basis for D and trimming; V, J and clone size are from that table. The sample profile shows roughly 140,000 clones; over 70% of them were found once. The ten largest clones take up 3.5% of the sample.

The paper as a whole reports these results and caveats: How much clinical and demographic metadata was included differed by source and by participant, and the metadata was provided uncurated.

Another Seattle source contributed samples from volunteer blood donors who had recovered from COVID-19. Whole blood was collected in K2EDTA tubes by collaborating institutions according to the institutions' own protocols. For TCRbeta analysis, collaborators shipped samples as frozen whole blood, isolated PBMCs, or DNA extracted from either of those sample types. Recombination connected TRBV18 to TRBJ2-7; the D gene is not confidently resolved. The sample taken for sequencing was peripheral blood. This clonotype was sampled from a man aged 70-80 years who had recovered from COVID-19. CDR3 sequence: CASSPRDASASEQYF. The bases read TGTGCCAGTTCACCGAGAGACGCCTCAGCGAGCGAGCAGTACTTC. The full variable domain, completed from the reference TRBV18 and TRBJ2-7 proteins outside the CDR3, reads NAGVMQNPRHLVRRRGQEARLRCSPMKGHSHVYWYRQLPEEGLKFMVYLQKENIIDESGMPKERFSAEFPKEGPSILRIQQVVRGDSAAYFCASSPRDASASEQYFGPGTRLTVT.